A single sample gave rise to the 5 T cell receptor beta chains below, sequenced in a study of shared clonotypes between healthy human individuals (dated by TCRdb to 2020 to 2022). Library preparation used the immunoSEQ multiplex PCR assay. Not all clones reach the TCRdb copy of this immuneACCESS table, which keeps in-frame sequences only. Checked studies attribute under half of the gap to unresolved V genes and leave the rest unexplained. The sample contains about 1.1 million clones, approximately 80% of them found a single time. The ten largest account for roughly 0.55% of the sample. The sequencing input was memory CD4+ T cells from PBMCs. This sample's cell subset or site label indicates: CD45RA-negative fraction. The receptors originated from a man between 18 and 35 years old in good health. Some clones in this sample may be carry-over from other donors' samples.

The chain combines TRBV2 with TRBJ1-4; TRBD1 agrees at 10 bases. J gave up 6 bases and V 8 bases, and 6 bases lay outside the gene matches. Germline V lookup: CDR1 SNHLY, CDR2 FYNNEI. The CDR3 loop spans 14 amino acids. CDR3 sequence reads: CASEGQGMYEKLFF. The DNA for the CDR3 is TGTGCCAGCGAGGGACAGGGGATGTATGAAAAACTGTTTTTT.

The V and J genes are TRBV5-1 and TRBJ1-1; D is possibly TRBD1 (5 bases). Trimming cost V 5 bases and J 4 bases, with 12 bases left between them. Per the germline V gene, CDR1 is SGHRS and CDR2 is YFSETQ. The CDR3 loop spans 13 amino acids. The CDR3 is CASSTGGSTEAFF. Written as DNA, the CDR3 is TGCGCCAGCAGTACGGGGGGATCCACTGAAGCTTTCTTT.

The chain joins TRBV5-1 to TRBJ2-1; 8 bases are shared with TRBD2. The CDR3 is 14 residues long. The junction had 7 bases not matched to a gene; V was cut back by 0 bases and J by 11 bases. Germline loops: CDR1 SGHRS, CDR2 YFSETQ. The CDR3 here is CASSLGDSGTKQFF. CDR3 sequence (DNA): TGCGCCAGCAGCTTGGGTGATAGCGGGACCAAGCAGTTCTTC. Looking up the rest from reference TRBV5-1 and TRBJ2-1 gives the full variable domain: KAGVTQTPRYLIKTRGQQVTLSCSPISGHRSVSWYQQTPGQGLQFLFEYFSETQRNKGNFPGRFSGRQFSNSRSEMNVSTLELGDSALYLCASSLGDSGTKQFFGPGTRLTVL.

CDR3 in amino acids: CASSPQQGPYNEQFF. CDR3 nucleotides: TGCGCCAGCAGCCCCCAACAGGGTCCTTACAATGAGCAGTTCTTC. The rearrangement links TRBV4-1 to TRBJ2-1, with D possibly being TRBD1 (6 bases). This CDR3 has 15 amino acids. V lost 4 bases to trimming and J lost 4 bases, with 14 bases between them. Germline V gene lookup returns CDR1 MGHRA and CDR2 YSYEKL.

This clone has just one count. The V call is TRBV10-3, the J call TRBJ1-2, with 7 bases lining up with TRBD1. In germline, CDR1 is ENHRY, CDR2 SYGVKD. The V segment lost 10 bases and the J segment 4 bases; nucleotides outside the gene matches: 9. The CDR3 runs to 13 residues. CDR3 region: CASLRQGTYGYTF. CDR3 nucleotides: TGTGCCAGTCTTCGACAGGGAACCTATGGCTACACCTTC.